Listed here is a single TCR beta chain. Its antigen remains undetermined. The library relied on 5' RACE. For each TCR library, approximately 3,700 ng of total RNA was used. cDNA was synthesized with SMARTScribe reverse transcriptase in eight separate reactions per sample. During cDNA synthesis, template switching was used to introduce unique molecular identifiers that contained a 6-nucleotide sample barcode. Two nested PCRs of about 15 and 9 cycles amplified the TCRalpha and TCRbeta cDNA, and bead purification followed each PCR. Before amplification, the cDNA was both treated with uracil DNA-glycosylase and purified with the QIAquick PCR purification kit. The second PCR was the step at which Illumina TruSeq-compatible adapters and sample-specific barcodes were added. TapeStation and Qubit were used to check library quality and concentration, and 5 to 5.5 ng of each library was pooled. Sequencing of the pooled libraries was done on an Illumina HiSeq2500 single-index Rapid Run using custom sequencing primers and 2 x 100 bp reads. On the study's bioinformatics: UMI-based consensus assembly with MiGEC version 1.2.6 was used to correct PCR and sequencing errors. MiXCR version 2.1.1 handled V(D)J alignment, clonotype assembly and CDR3 extraction. To normalise gene usage, clonotype sharing and MAIT/NKT TCR abundance, the analysis used the top 1000, 10 000 and 20 000 clonotypes per sample. Diversity was computed as the inverse Simpson index with the vegan R package after downsampling to 27 000 UMIs. Paired Mann-Whitney U tests on discordant twin pairs were used, with Benjamini-Hochberg multiple-testing correction. After TCRdb reprocessed the reads, each CDR3 protein sequence was kept as one row, without DNA. The authors' filters were not applied to this entry. The sample table holds 350,000 to 400,000 distinct CDR3 sequences. The ten largest make up approximately 2.8% of the sample.

The CDR3 goes from the cysteine to the phenylalanine over 13 residues. DNA is not on record. Looking up the germline V gene (reference sequence) yields CDR1 GTSNPN and CDR2 SVGIG. The data originate from a study of monozygotic twins with inflammatory bowel disease (dated by TCRdb to the late 2010s). For context, the study as a whole: In total, 28 monozygotic twin pairs made up the full study: 19 Danish pairs, all IBD-discordant, plus nine German pairs, of which four were IBD-concordant and five were IBD-discordant. Each individual had, on average, about 151 000 unique TCRalpha sequences and 181 000 unique TCRbeta sequences available for analysis. The search for disease-associated traits relied mainly on comparing IBD patients with their genetically identical healthy co-twins within discordant pairs.

From each donor, a roughly 2.5 ml peripheral blood sample was collected into PAXgene tubes and stored at -80 degrees C. Without T cell sorting, total RNA was isolated from whole blood using the PAXgene blood miRNA kit on an automated QIAcube. Peripheral blood from monozygotic twin pairs who were concordant or discordant for inflammatory bowel disease underwent deep TCRalpha and TCRbeta repertoire profiling using unique molecular barcoding. Smoking habits were recorded for all twin pairs, and individuals were classified as current, former or never smokers. What the research found in general, with its limitations: Distinction between different T cell subtypes could not be achieved in the analysis. Background noise and inter-individual variability may have been introduced into the repertoires by the differing immunosuppressive treatments among patients. Compared with healthy twins, IBD patients had fewer clonotypes in common with other individuals, a difference most pronounced in patients showing signs of disease activity. Repertoire similarity did not differ between concordant and discordant twins, possibly due to limited statistical power. The results gave no support for a single strong signal or clonotype linked to IBD. A decrease in TCRbeta repertoire diversity, as measured by inverse Simpson index, was observed in IBD patients compared with their healthy co-twins.

Sequences were obtained from blood. This chain is built from TRBV30 and TRBJ2-2; no DNA is available, so the TRBD1 call from TCRdb remains unchecked. The origin of this receptor is a human donor with ulcerative colitis or Crohn's disease, or a healthy co-twin of an affected twin (not recorded which). The CDR3 protein is CAWDRVIGGELFF.